These 32 T cell receptor beta chains originate from one sample sequenced in a study of blood T cell repertoires in COVID-19. Generated by immunoSEQ multiplex PCR, the TCRdb table keeps only in-frame clones and is missing some. The sample carries more than 100,000 clones, roughly 90% recorded once. Specimen: peripheral blood. All receptors come from a man in his 70s with active COVID-19.

This clone occurred a few times. The chain couples TRBV7-9 to TRBJ1-3, with 8 bases fitting TRBD1. This CDR3 spans 13 amino acids. V shed 6 bases and J 4 bases; nucleotides not matched to a gene: 2. CDR1 is SEHNR, CDR2 FQNEAQ, per germline (reference sequence). The DNA of the CDR3 is TGTGCCAGCAGGAGGGACAGGGGAAACACCATATATTTT. It encodes CASRRDRGNTIYF.

CDR3 nucleotide sequence: TGTGCAAGTCGTACAGATCCGGGACAGGGGAGTGAAAAACTGTTTTTT. This codes for CASRTDPGQGSEKLFF. V and J are TRBV12-2 and TRBJ1-4; the D call of TRBD1 is as the table states it, not checked on the DNA. TRBV12-2 is annotated as a pseudogene. This CDR3 has 16 amino acids.

The gene calls are TRBV9 and TRBJ2-7, with 7 bases lining up with TRBD2. CDR1 and CDR2 from the germline V gene are SGDLS and YYNGEE. Trimming cost V 0 bases and J 7 bases; bases outside gene matches: 7. The CDR3 runs 14 residues. CDR3 nucleotide sequence: TGTGCCAGCAGCGTAGCGGCGGGAGTAGGGGAGCAGTACTTC. Encoded protein: CASSVAAGVGEQYF.

The J gene is TRBJ2-5, the V gene TRBV28, with 8 bases that match TRBD2. The CDR3 runs to 16 residues. V dropped 1 base and J dropped 2; count of bases not matched to a gene: 6. From germline, CDR1 is MDHEN and CDR2 SYDVKM. The DNA of the CDR3 is TGTGCCAGCAGTTTATCGGCGGGAGGACTACAAGAGACCCAGTACTTC. Residues: CASSLSAGGLQETQYF.

The CDR3 reads CASSTGTGGYTQYF. CDR3 bases: TGTGCCAGTAGTACCGGGACAGGGGGCTACACGCAGTATTTT. This sequence joins TRBV19 and TRBJ2-3; 12 positions match TRBD1. Germline assignment: CDR1 LNHDA and CDR2 SQIVND (reference sequence). The CDR3 runs to 14 residues. V was pared by 4 bases and J by 9 bases, with 5 bases of the junction left unmatched.

V gene TRBV5-1 combines with J gene TRBJ2-3, with 10 bases matching TRBD2. The CDR3 has 17 amino acids. Trimming removed 0 bases from V and 5 bases from J; junction bases left unmatched: 9. From germline, CDR1 is SGHRS and CDR2 YFSETQ. The CDR3 region is CASSLGLSAGGGDTQYF. The CDR3, as DNA: TGCGCCAGCAGCTTGGGGCTCTCAGCGGGAGGGGGAGATACGCAGTATTTT.

The V gene is TRBV6-2 or TRBV6-3, the J gene TRBJ1-4, with D uncertain. The V gene lost 0 bases and the J gene lost 7 bases, with 6 bases spanning the gap. The CDR3 is 13 amino acids. From germline, CDR1 is MNHEY and CDR2 SVGEGT. The CDR3 DNA follows: TGTGCCAGCAGTTACTCGGGGAGTGAAAAACTGTTTTTT. This codes for CASSYSGSEKLFF.

This clone was detected only once. This chain connects TRBV18 to TRBJ1-2; TRBD1 aligns across 8 bases. This CDR3 is 14 amino acids long. CDR1 and CDR2 (germline): KGHSH, LQKENI. V shed 6 bases and J 2 bases; nucleotides not matched to a gene: 5. CDR3 amino acids: CASSRGQGNYGYTF. The CDR3 DNA reads as TGTGCCAGCTCGCGCGGACAGGGCAACTATGGCTACACCTTC.

The chain links TRBV18 to TRBJ1-4, with D uncertain. Germline V lookup: CDR1 KGHSH, CDR2 LQKENI. V lost 6 bases and J lost 4, with 15 bases in between. The CDR3 sequence is 15 residues long. CDR3 DNA sequence: TGTGCCAGCTCTACCCGCGGCTTAAGTAATGAAAAACTGTTTTTT. Translated: CASSTRGLSNEKLFF.

This chain uses TRBV28 with TRBJ1-2; TRBD1 agrees at 12 bases. Looked up from germline, CDR1 is MDHEN and CDR2 is SYDVKM. Trimming removed 8 bases from V and 8 bases from J; junction bases left unmatched: 9. This CDR3 is built from 14 residues. The CDR3 here is CASRPGTGGAGYTF. In DNA, the CDR3 is TGTGCCAGCCGCCCTGGGACAGGGGGCGCGGGCTACACCTTC.

V and J are TRBV7-9 and TRBJ2-5, with 7 bases aligning to TRBD1. CDR1 and CDR2 (germline): SEHNR, FQNEAQ (reference sequence). The V and J ends lost 5 bases and 4 bases, in that order; junction bases with no gene match: 10. CDR3 length: 15 amino acids. The CDR3 DNA is TGTGCCAGCAGCGCCGGAACAGGGGCTGGAGAGACCCAGTACTTC. Residues: CASSAGTGAGETQYF.

The chain has TRBV2 and TRBJ1-1, with 11 bases fitting TRBD1. Unmatched junction bases numbered 28, after V lost 1 base and J lost 3 bases. CDR1 is SNHLY, CDR2 FYNNEI, per germline. The CDR3 has 24 amino acids. This CDR3 reads CASSEEALEKERIPADRGHTEAFF. The CDR3 DNA reads as TGTGCCAGCAGTGAAGAGGCTTTAGAGAAGGAGAGGATCCCCGCGGACAGGGGGCACACTGAAGCTTTCTTT.

V is TRBV14 and J is TRBJ1-1; 7 bases are a match to TRBD1. The ends lost 4 bases at V and 6 bases at J; junction bases unmatched: 5. Germline loops: CDR1 SGHDN, CDR2 FVKESK. The CDR3 spans 13 residues. In DNA, the CDR3 is TGTGCCAGCAGCCCCCAACAGGGGTCTGAAGCTTTCTTT. Translation gives CASSPQQGSEAFF.

This clone was counted between two and nine times. The rearrangement joins TRBV4-1 to TRBJ2-3, with TRBD1 identical over 8 bases. This CDR3 is 14 amino acids long. Losses at the gene ends were 6 bases for V and 0 bases for J; bases not matched to a gene: 2. From germline, CDR1 is MGHRA and CDR2 YSYEKL. The DNA of the CDR3 is TGCGCCAGCAGACAGGGGGGAAGCACAGATACGCAGTATTTT. Amino acid sequence: CASRQGGSTDTQYF.

The V gene is TRBV19, the J gene TRBJ1-6; D gene uncertain. V was pared by 5 bases and J by 7 bases, with 9 bases between. CDR1 is LNHDA, CDR2 SQIVND, per germline (reference sequence). CDR3 length: 13 amino acids. The CDR3 bases are TGTGCCAGTAGTGGCCAGCGAAATTCACCCCTCCACTTT. Translating it yields CASSGQRNSPLHF.

The CDR3 loop reads CASSDGTGWYEQYF. The CDR3 nucleotides read TGTGCCAGCAGTGACGGGACAGGGTGGTACGAGCAGTACTTC. This rearrangement joins TRBV2 to TRBJ2-7; 9 nucleotides agree with TRBD1. CDR1 is SNHLY and CDR2 is FYNNEI in the germline V gene. J was trimmed by 4 bases and V by 3 bases; bases with no gene match: 4. The CDR3 extends over 14 amino acids.

The CDR3, as DNA: TGTGCCAGCTCTTACACAGATACGCAGTATTTT. Amino acid sequence: CASSYTDTQYF. V gene TRBV7-9 combines with J gene TRBJ2-3; D is unclear. CDR1 is SEHNR and CDR2 is FQNEAQ in the germline V gene (reference sequence). There are 11 residues in the CDR3. V shed 8 bases and J shed 2 bases, with 5 bases lying between them.

The chain couples TRBV5-1 to TRBJ1-1; 8 positions agree with TRBD1. Germline CDR1 and CDR2: SGHRS and YFSETQ. This CDR3 spans 15 amino acids. After removal of 3 bases from V and 3 bases from J, the junction contained 7 bases not matched to a gene. The DNA of the CDR3 is TGCGCCAGCAGCTCCAGGACAGGGTATCACACTGAAGCTTTCTTT. This encodes CASSSRTGYHTEAFF.

The chain links TRBV30 to TRBJ2-5; the D gene is possibly TRBD2 (6 bases). CDR3 length: 14 amino acids. Trimming stripped 2 bases from V and 1 base from J, with 11 bases between. Germline CDR1 reads GTSNPN; CDR2 reads SVGIG (reference sequence). This CDR3 reads CAWSLGGPQETQYF. The CDR3 DNA follows: TGTGCCTGGAGTTTGGGGGGTCCCCAAGAGACCCAGTACTTC.

The rearrangement joins TRBV28 to TRBJ1-5; D is unresolved. Trimming took 4 bases from V and 7 from J, leaving 8 bases between them. The germline V gene encodes CDR1 MDHEN and CDR2 SYDVKM. The CDR3 loop spans 12 amino acids. The chain's CDR3 is CASSSPLQPQHF. CDR3 bases: TGTGCCAGCAGTTCCCCTTTGCAGCCCCAGCATTTT.

The chain employs TRBV11-2 and TRBJ2-1; 11 nucleotides line up with TRBD1. The CDR3 is 15 amino acids. In germline, CDR1 is SGHAT, CDR2 FQNNGV. The V segment lost 10 bases and the J segment 6 bases; nucleotides outside the gene matches: 11. CDR3 coding DNA: TGTGCCACCGCACCCGGGACAGGGGGGTTCAATGAGCAGTTCTTC. Its translation: CATAPGTGGFNEQFF.

On this clone: The junction shows a germline mismatch at one end, possibly a read error. The chain recombines TRBV10-3 with TRBJ2-3, with D unclear. CDR1 is ENHRY and CDR2 is SYGVKD in the germline V gene. The CDR3 contains 11 residues. The CDR3 DNA is TGTGCCATCATGGGCACGGATACGCAGTATTTT. As protein: CAIMGTDTQYF.

This rearrangement joins TRBV5-1 to TRBJ2-5, with 7 bases aligning to TRBD1. The trim removed 0 bases at V and 1 base at J, leaving 6 bases unmatched. This CDR3 is 16 amino acids long. Germline CDR1 and CDR2: SGHRS and YFSETQ. The CDR3 region has the DNA TGCGCCAGCAGCTTGGAGGACAGGTCTTCCCAAGAGACCCAGTACTTC. Amino acid sequence: CASSLEDRSSQETQYF.

This clone showed up just a few times. The J gene is TRBJ2-2, the V gene TRBV6-4; 10 nucleotides line up with TRBD1. Germline V gene sequence: CDR1 MRHNA, CDR2 SNTAGT. The CDR3 is 18 amino acids. Germline trimming cut 3 bases from V and 1 base from J; bases unmatched to any gene: 8. The CDR3 DNA follows: TGTGCCAGCAGTGATGGGGACAGGGGTATATGGAACACCGGGGAGCTGTTTTTT. Protein: CASSDGDRGIWNTGELFF.

J is TRBJ1-1 and V is TRBV5-6, with D possibly TRBD1 on 6 matching bases. The germline V gene encodes CDR1 SGHDT and CDR2 YYEEEE. With 0 bases removed from V and 4 bases from J, the gap between germline ends came to 22 bases. This CDR3 spans 18 amino acids. The CDR3 is CASSLEGVGDGFATEAFF. The DNA for the CDR3 is TGTGCCAGCAGCTTGGAGGGGGTAGGGGATGGGTTCGCCACTGAAGCTTTCTTT.

The chain carries TRBV11-2 and TRBJ2-7; a weak D match, TRBD2 (6 bases). Germline V gene sequence: CDR1 SGHAT, CDR2 FQNNGV. This CDR3 has 15 amino acids. The germline V and J ends were trimmed by 0 bases and 0 bases, with 9 bases remaining between them. CDR3 bases: TGTGCCAGCAGCTTAGAACTAGCTAGCTCCTACGAGCAGTACTTC. It specifies CASSLELASSYEQYF.

The gene calls are TRBV7-8 and TRBJ2-3, with D unclear. Per germline, CDR1 SGHVS and CDR2 FQNEAQ. V lost 5 bases to trimming and J lost 4 bases, with 10 bases between them. The CDR3 sequence is 13 residues long. CDR3 sequence reads: CASSLSPADTQYF. In DNA, the CDR3 is TGTGCCAGCAGCCTTTCGCCGGCAGATACGCAGTATTTT.

V usage is TRBV28 and J usage is TRBJ2-7; D possibly corresponds to TRBD2 (7 bases). In germline, CDR1 is MDHEN, CDR2 SYDVKM. This CDR3 comprises 14 residues. V lost 11 bases and J 0 bases, leaving 17 bases between the germline ends. CDR3 region: CAGAPGGRSYEQYF. The CDR3 nucleotides read TGTGCCGGGGCCCCGGGGGGCCGCTCCTACGAGCAGTACTTC.

The chain carries TRBV29-1 and TRBJ2-7, with TRBD2 identical over 9 bases. From germline, CDR1 is SQVTM and CDR2 ANQGSEA. CDR3 size: 13 residues. J gave up 0 bases and V 7 bases, and 4 bases lay outside the gene matches. The CDR3 region has the DNA TGCAGCGCCCGCGGGGGGGGCTCCTACGAGCAGTACTTC. This encodes CSARGGGSYEQYF.

The V gene is TRBV5-1, the J gene TRBJ2-3, with D maybe TRBD2 (6 bases). The germline V and J ends were trimmed by 0 bases and 0 bases, with 11 bases remaining between them. In germline, CDR1 is SGHRS, CDR2 YFSETQ. The CDR3 has 16 amino acids. CDR3 in DNA: TGCGCCAGCAGCTTGGGGGACTCTCCTAGCACAGATACGCAGTATTTT. Its translation: CASSLGDSPSTDTQYF.

The rearrangement links TRBV20-1 to TRBJ1-3; maybe TRBD1 (6 bases). Germline lookup yields CDR1 DFQATT and CDR2 SNEGSKA (reference sequence). This CDR3 has 11 residues. The CDR3 coding sequence is TGCAGGGCAGGGGCTGGAAACACCATATATTTT. This translates into CRAGAGNTIYF.

V usage is TRBV19 and J usage is TRBJ2-3; possibly TRBD2 for D (7 bases). The CDR3 contains 16 residues. Trimming removed 10 bases from V and 6 bases from J, with 26 bases in between. From germline, CDR1 is LNHDA and CDR2 SQIVND (reference sequence). The CDR3 DNA is TGTGCCACCAGCCTTCGGGGAACAGGGAGGGCTGATACGCAGTATTTT. Protein: CATSLRGTGRADTQYF.